These T cell receptor beta chains were read from a single sample in a study of regulatory T cells in long-lasting Graves disease. TCRdb passed the multiplex PCR reads through MiXCR, listing each CDR3 protein once. The table records around 400,000 distinct CDR3 sequences, around 16% of them present only once. Sequenced here: peripheral blood mononuclear cells (PBMCs), sampled at new diagnosis, from a patient treated with antithyroid drugs. The receptors come from a female donor with Graves disease. Each CDR3 is given with its conserved first and last residue. Each record gives: D gene, V gene, clone size, CDR3 length, J gene, CDR3 protein, CDR3 DNA. A D gene is named only where the DNA matches it firmly. Some rows have no size entry. The others give once, few or many, or a class for an expanded clone.

-	TRBV4-1	few	14	TRBJ1-1	CASSQDELSGEAFF	TGCGCCAGCAGCCAAGACGAGCTTTCGGGTGAAGCTTTCTTT
TRBD1	TRBV5-1	-	15	TRBJ2-7	CASSLVGTGGNEQYF	TGCGCCAGCAGCTTGGTAGGGACAGGGGGCAACGAGCAGTACTTC
-	TRBV16	many	14	TRBJ2-7	CASSQFSGNYEQYF	TGTGCCAGCAGCCAATTCTCCGGGAACTACGAGCAGTACTTC
TRBD1	TRBV28	many	16	TRBJ1-2	CASSSGGQGGMSGYTF	TGTGCCAGCAGTTCCGGGGGACAGGGGGGTATGAGCGGCTACACCTTC
TRBD2	TRBV6-2/TRBV6-3	few	14	TRBJ2-7	CASSKDSGSWEQYF	TGTGCCAGCAGCAAAGATAGCGGGAGCTGGGAGCAGTACTTC
-	TRBV6-1	few	14	TRBJ2-2	CASRTTFQPGELFF	TGTGCCAGCAGGACTACGTTCCAACCCGGGGAGCTGTTTTTT
-	TRBV7-2	many	15	TRBJ2-2	CASSLDRPNTGELFF	TGTGCCAGCAGCTTAGACAGACCGAACACCGGGGAGCTGTTTTTT
TRBD2	TRBV30	many	13	TRBJ2-7	CAGELAESYEQYF	TGTGCCGGGGAACTAGCGGAGTCCTACGAGCAGTACTTC
-	TRBV29-1	-	16	TRBJ2-2	CSVRVRGRADTGELFF	TGCAGCGTTCGAGTCCGAGGACGGGCAGACACCGGGGAGCTGTTTTTT
-	TRBV24-1	many	15	TRBJ2-6	CATSDPVSGANVLTF	TGTGCCACCAGTGATCCGGTCTCTGGGGCCAACGTCCTGACTTTC
-	TRBV19	-	14	TRBJ1-5	CASTQGSVYGAQHF	TGTGCCAGTACCCAGGGGTCCGTTTATGGAGCCCAGCATTTT
-	TRBV3-1	many	17	TRBJ1-4	CASSHEGPGAANEKLFF	TGTGCCAGCAGCCATGAGGGTCCGGGGGCTGCTAATGAAAAACTGTTTTTT
-	TRBV4-3	many	13	TRBJ1-1	CASSHARNTEAFF	TGCGCCAGCAGCCATGCCAGGAACACTGAAGCTTTCTTT
-	TRBV20-1	many	14	TRBJ1-4	CSALLAGYNEKLFF	TGCAGTGCTCTCCTGGCGGGTTATAATGAAAAACTGTTTTTT
-	TRBV10-3	many	14	TRBJ2-6	CAISVSPGANVLTF	TGTGCCATCAGTGTTTCGCCCGGGGCCAACGTCCTGACTTTC
-	TRBV12-5	many	15	TRBJ1-5	CASGSDGGLDQPQHF	TGTGCTAGTGGTTCGGACGGGGGGCTCGATCAGCCCCAGCATTTT
-	TRBV9	-	15	TRBJ2-5	CASSVGRTSRETQYF	TGTGCCAGCAGCGTAGGCCGGACCTCTAGGGAGACCCAGTACTTC
TRBD1	TRBV4-1	-	18	TRBJ1-4	CASSQETGGLETNEKLFF	TGCGCCAGCAGCCAAGAGACAGGGGGCTTGGAAACTAATGAAAAACTGTTTTTT
-	TRBV5-1	-	15	TRBJ2-2	CASSLIWMNTGELFF	TGCGCCAGCAGCTTGATCTGGATGAACACCGGGGAGCTGTTTTTT
TRBD1	TRBV7-6	many	16	TRBJ2-5	CASSQGVGSSKETQYF	TGTGCCAGCAGCCAGGGGGTGGGCAGTTCAAAAGAGACCCAGTACTTC
-	TRBV11-2	many	12	TRBJ1-1	CASSLWGGEAFF	TGTGCCAGCAGCTTATGGGGTGGCGAAGCTTTCTTT
TRBD1	TRBV19	few	14	TRBJ1-3	CASGTGASGNTIYF	TGTGCCAGCGGGACAGGGGCGAGTGGAAACACCATATATTTT
-	TRBV7-2	many	14	TRBJ2-3	CASSPGTYTDTQYF	TGTGCCAGCAGCCCTGGGACCTACACAGATACGCAGTATTTT
TRBD2	TRBV2	many	14	TRBJ2-7	CASGVAGLSYEQYF	TGTGCCAGCGGGGTAGCGGGCCTCTCCTACGAGCAGTACTTC
TRBD2	TRBV24-1	many	16	TRBJ2-2	CATSDPGTSDTGELFF	TGTGCCACCAGTGATCCCGGGACTAGTGACACCGGGGAGCTGTTTTTT
-	TRBV24-1	many	16	TRBJ1-1	CATRDLRGVMNTEAFF	TGTGCCACCAGGGACCTCCGTGGAGTCATGAACACTGAAGCTTTCTTT
-	TRBV12-5	many	14	TRBJ1-5	CASGLAGGDQPQHF	TGTGCTAGTGGTTTGGCCGGGGGGGATCAGCCCCAGCATTTT
TRBD1	TRBV19	few	15	TRBJ1-6	CASIPTGGELSPLHF	TGTGCCAGTATACCCACAGGGGGCGAGCTTTCACCCCTCCACTTT
TRBD1	TRBV27	many	16	TRBJ1-1	CASSLMGAGGNTEAFF	TGTGCCAGCAGTTTAATGGGCGCAGGGGGCAACACTGAAGCTTTCTTT
TRBD2	TRBV7-3	many	17	TRBJ2-2	CASSPTPSGLNTGELFF	TGTGCCAGCAGCCCGACCCCTAGCGGGCTAAACACCGGGGAGCTGTTTTTT
-	TRBV5-4	few	14	TRBJ2-7	CASRIRLDSYEQYF	TGTGCCAGCAGGATCCGACTGGACTCCTACGAGCAGTACTTC
TRBD1	TRBV2	many	15	TRBJ1-4	CASSETGTGNEKLFF	TGTGCCAGCAGTGAAACCGGGACAGGAAATGAAAAACTGTTTTTT
TRBD1	TRBV7-9	few	15	TRBJ2-7	CASSPAGQGFYEQYF	TGTGCCAGCAGCCCCGCGGGACAGGGTTTTTACGAGCAGTACTTC
-	TRBV7-2	many	13	TRBJ2-3	CASSFRGTDTQYF	TGTGCCAGCAGCTTCCGGGGCACAGATACGCAGTATTTT
-	TRBV28	many	16	TRBJ2-7	CASSLNPGDTNYEQYF	TGTGCCAGCAGTTTAAATCCTGGGGACACCAATTACGAGCAGTACTTC
-	TRBV6-5	-	16	TRBJ2-3	CASSYSGGQITDTQYF	TGTGCCAGCAGTTACTCTGGCGGACAAATCACAGATACGCAGTATTTT
-	TRBV7-2	-	15	TRBJ1-5	CAGSPWPGANQPQHF	TGTGCCGGCAGCCCCTGGCCTGGGGCCAATCAGCCCCAGCATTTT
-	TRBV7-4	many	16	TRBJ2-1	CASSLFPRSRNNEQFF	TGTGCCAGCAGCTTATTTCCGCGTTCTAGGAACAATGAGCAGTTCTTC
-	TRBV3-1	many	14	TRBJ1-1	CASSPSLWEDEAFF	TGTGCCAGCAGCCCGTCCCTCTGGGAGGATGAAGCTTTCTTT
TRBD2	TRBV10-3	many	15	TRBJ2-7	CAIRIHSGKGYEQYF	TGTGCCATCAGGATTCATAGCGGGAAGGGGTACGAGCAGTACTTC
TRBD1	TRBV27	many	16	TRBJ2-1	CASRNPGGRWNNEQFF	TGTGCCAGCAGGAACCCAGGGGGCCGGTGGAACAATGAGCAGTTCTTC
-	TRBV6-1	many	16	TRBJ2-5	CASSPFGGRLQETQYF	TGTGCCAGCAGCCCCTTTGGGGGACGGCTCCAAGAGACCCAGTACTTC
TRBD1	TRBV11-2	many	19	TRBJ2-6	CASTALPTGGRSGANVLTF	TGTGCCAGCACCGCTCTCCCGACAGGGGGCCGCTCTGGGGCCAACGTCCTGACTTTC
-	TRBV4-1	-	14	TRBJ2-7	CASSQWTESYEQYF	TGCGCCAGCAGCCAGTGGACGGAGTCCTACGAGCAGTACTTC
-	TRBV9	many	15	TRBJ2-2	CASSGLELGTGELFF	TGTGCCAGCAGCGGTTTAGAATTGGGGACCGGGGAGCTGTTTTTT
-	TRBV5-1	many	15	TRBJ2-3	CASSLDGAGGSTQYF	TGCGCCAGCAGCTTGGACGGGGCGGGTGGTAGTACGCAGTATTTT
-	TRBV6-1	many	14	TRBJ2-7	CASSLPAGTYEQYF	TGTGCCAGCAGTCTACCCGCAGGGACCTACGAGCAGTACTTC
TRBD2	TRBV5-5	-	17	TRBJ2-7	CASSSKLAGGTPYEQYF	TGTGCCAGCAGCTCGAAACTAGCGGGTGGCACTCCCTACGAGCAGTACTTC
-	TRBV3-1	few	18	TRBJ2-1	CASSYQFGDLYSYNEQFF	TGTGCCAGCAGCTATCAATTCGGGGACTTATACTCCTACAATGAGCAGTTCTTC
-	TRBV5-1	many	13	TRBJ1-1	CASSFGRNFEAFF	TGCGCCAGCAGCTTTGGCAGGAACTTCGAAGCTTTCTTT
TRBD1	TRBV28	many	16	TRBJ2-1	CASSAQGTGAYNEQFF	TGTGCCAGCAGTGCCCAGGGGACAGGGGCCTACAATGAGCAGTTCTTC
-	TRBV20-1	few	15	TRBJ2-1	CSAPPGRGDYNEQFF	TGCAGTGCCCCGCCGGGTCGAGGTGACTACAATGAGCAGTTCTTC
TRBD1	TRBV6-1	many	15	TRBJ1-5	CASSTNDRGREPQHF	TGTGCCAGCAGTACTAATGACAGGGGCAGGGAGCCCCAGCATTTT